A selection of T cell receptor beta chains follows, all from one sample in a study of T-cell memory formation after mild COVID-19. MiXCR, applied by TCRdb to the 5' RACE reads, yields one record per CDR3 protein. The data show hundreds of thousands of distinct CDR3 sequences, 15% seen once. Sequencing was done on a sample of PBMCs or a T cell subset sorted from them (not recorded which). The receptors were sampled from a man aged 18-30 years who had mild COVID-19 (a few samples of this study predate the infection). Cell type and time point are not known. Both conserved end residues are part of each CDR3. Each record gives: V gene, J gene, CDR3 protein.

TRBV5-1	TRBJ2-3	CASSLTPTDTQYF
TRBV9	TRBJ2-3	CASSVEGGPPTDTQYF
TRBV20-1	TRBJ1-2	CSARDARGHGYTF
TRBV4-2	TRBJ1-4	CASSPLATATNEKLFF
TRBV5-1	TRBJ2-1	CASSLSGEQFF
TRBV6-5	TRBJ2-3	CASSYAWAGVADTQYF
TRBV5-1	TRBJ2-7	CASGVERKSEQYF
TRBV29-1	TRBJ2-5	CSVEGRYQETQYF
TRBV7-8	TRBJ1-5	CASSLAARGRNQPQHF
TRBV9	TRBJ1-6	CASGPGGQGTVSPLHF
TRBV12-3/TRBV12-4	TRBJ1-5	CASSVLGSNQPQHF
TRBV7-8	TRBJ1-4	CASSPQMEGTGEKLFF
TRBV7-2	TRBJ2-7	CASRATPAPYEQYF
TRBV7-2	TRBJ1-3	CASSKQSSGNTIYF
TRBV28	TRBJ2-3	CACIEGGVTDTQYF
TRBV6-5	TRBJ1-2	CASSYSTGGYGYTF
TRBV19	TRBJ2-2	CASTREPRSAGELFF
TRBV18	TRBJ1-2	CASSPQQDSSYGYTF
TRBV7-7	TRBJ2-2	CASSPSPRGETGELFF
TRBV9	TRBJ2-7	CASSAGGDEQYF
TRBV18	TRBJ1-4	CASSPLGLQGQGEKLFF
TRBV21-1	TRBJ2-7	CASSKFGTSGVSYEQYF
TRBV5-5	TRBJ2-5	CASSFDGYQETQYF
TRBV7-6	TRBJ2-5	CASSLGRQALKETQYF
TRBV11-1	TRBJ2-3	CASRSTDTQYF
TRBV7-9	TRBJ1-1	CASSRHGRNTEAFF
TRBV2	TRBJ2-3	CASSEGDYRTDTQYF
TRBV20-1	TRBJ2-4	CASWPGGAKNIQYF
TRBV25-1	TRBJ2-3	CASSEYNPGPRGDTQYF
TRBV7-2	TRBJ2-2	CASSTGTFGELFF
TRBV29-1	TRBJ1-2	CIPMSDSLDTF
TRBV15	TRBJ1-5	CATSRGQRLGNQPQHF
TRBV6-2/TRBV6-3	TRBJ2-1	CASNFIAGGTYNEQFF
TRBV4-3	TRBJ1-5	CASSQAGHGQPQHF
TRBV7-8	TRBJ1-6	CASSFWAGVANSPLHF
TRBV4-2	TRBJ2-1	CASSHRLGGSLDYNEQFF
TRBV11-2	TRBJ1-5	CASNIDSHSNQPQHF
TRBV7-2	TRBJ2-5	CASTDRLETQYF
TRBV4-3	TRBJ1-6	CASSQNFVGADNSPLHF
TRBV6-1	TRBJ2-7	CASGDRTVPVYEQYF
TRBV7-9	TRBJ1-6	CASSLGVPPLHF
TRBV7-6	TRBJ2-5	CASSLASGGTQYF
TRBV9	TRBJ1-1	CASSADRRNTEAFF
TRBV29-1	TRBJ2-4	CSVLNEDRGTRGLAIQYF
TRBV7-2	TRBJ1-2	CASSPPGQGDGGYTF
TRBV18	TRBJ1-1	CASSPPDRETEAFF
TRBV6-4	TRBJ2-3	CASSEDRSTDTQYF
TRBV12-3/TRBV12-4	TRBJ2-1	CASSFSGTEQFF
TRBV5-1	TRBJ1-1	CASSPIQGTGEAFF
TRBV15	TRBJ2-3	CATSRDTASTDTQYF
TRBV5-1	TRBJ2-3	CASSLRSAVPLSSTDTQYF